This T cell receptor beta chain was documented in a study of blood T cell repertoires in COVID-19. Study summary: Researchers got acute and convalescent COVID-19 samples from the United States, Italy and Spain. PBMCs, B-cell-depleted T cells, or T cells were the source of the cDNA or gDNA that made up the material.

Authors' data handling: The authors estimated nucleated cell counts from reference gene primer amplification. TCRdb's table, derived via immunoSEQ multiplex PCR, lists solely in-frame clones and lacks some. That table supplies the V and J calls and clone size; D and trimming were determined from the DNA. The data hold 130,000 or so clones, with 84% observed a single time. The V gene end was trimmed by 3 bases and the J gene end by 7 bases; junction bases not matched to a gene: 6. Germline V CDR1 and CDR2: SGHAT, FQNNGV. The CDR3 extends over 13 amino acids. This clone has just one count. Sequenced input: peripheral blood. The J gene is TRBJ2-7, the V gene TRBV11-2, with TRBD1 matching over 7 bases. The clonotype comes from a man in his sixties with acute or convalescent COVID-19. The DNA for the CDR3 is TGTGCCAGCAGCTTTGATAGGGGGCGGGAGCAGTACTTC. Translation: CASSFDRGREQYF.